The rows below give T cell receptor beta chains drawn from one sample of a study of blood T cell repertoires in COVID-19. Clones were sequenced by immunoSEQ multiplex PCR, and TCRdb holds only the in-frame ones, with some missing. The sample lists 130,000 or so clones, approximately 70% occurring once. Material: peripheral blood. The receptors shown here come from a woman in her 70s with acute or convalescent COVID-19. CDR3s include the opening cysteine and the closing phenylalanine or tryptophan. Fields, in order: clone size, V gene, D gene, J gene, CDR3 protein, CDR3 DNA. D genes are given only for firm matches. A row's size may be missing; if present it is once, few, many or a size class.

NA	TRBV7-9	NA	TRBJ1-1	CASCTGKNTEAFF	TGTGCCAGTTGCACAGGGAAGAACACTGAAGCTTTCTTT
few	TRBV7-9	NA	TRBJ2-7	CASSSPQGSGNEQYF	TGTGCCAGCAGCTCACCACAGGGAAGTGGCAACGAGCAGTACTTC
once	TRBV5-5	NA	TRBJ2-1	CASLPIDTLSYNEQFF	TGTGCCAGCCTCCCAATTGACACTCTCTCCTACAATGAGCAGTTCTTC
few	TRBV25-1	NA	TRBJ2-2	CASSDLSWETGELFF	TGTGCCAGCAGTGACCTAAGTTGGGAGACCGGGGAGCTGTTTTTT
many	TRBV18	TRBD2	TRBJ2-2	CASSPRSGGRTGELFF	TGTGCCAGCTCACCAAGGAGCGGGGGGCGCACCGGGGAGCTGTTTTTT
NA	TRBV7-2	NA	TRBJ1-1	CASSLLLETEAFF	TGTGCCAGCAGCCTTCTCCTTGAGACTGAAGCTTTCTTT
once	TRBV18	NA	TRBJ2-1	CASSPPYQGSYNEQFF	TGTGCCAGCTCACCACCTTATCAGGGTTCCTACAATGAGCAGTTCTTC
NA	TRBV2	NA	TRBJ2-7	CASSEETGQYF	TGTGCCAGCAGTGAGGAGACAGGGCAGTACTTC
NA	TRBV5-1	TRBD2	TRBJ2-1	CASSISLADEQFF	TGCGCCAGCAGCATATCCCTAGCGGATGAGCAGTTCTTC
few	TRBV4-3	NA	TRBJ1-2	CASSQAVTGLGGYTF	TGCGCCAGCAGCCAAGCCGTAACAGGTCTCGGTGGCTACACCTTC
NA	TRBV2	TRBD2	TRBJ2-3	CASRLSGGASDTQYF	TGTGCCAGCAGGCTTAGCGGGGGGGCCTCAGATACGCAGTATTTT
few	TRBV18	NA	TRBJ2-1	CASSPQGGPENEQFF	TGTGCCAGCTCACCACAGGGGGGGCCGGAGAATGAGCAGTTCTTC
few	TRBV29-1	TRBD1	TRBJ1-5	CSVGDRVNQPQHF	TGCAGCGTGGGGGACAGAGTCAATCAGCCCCAGCATTTT
once	TRBV27	NA	TRBJ2-7	CASSTLGYEQYF	TGTGCCAGCAGTACCCTCGGCTACGAGCAGTACTTC
NA	TRBV5-1	NA	TRBJ1-5	CASSNGPGGQPQHF	TGCGCCAGCAGTAACGGGCCCGGGGGACAGCCCCAGCATTTT
NA	TRBV23-1	NA	TRBJ2-5	CASSQSPVRGRETQYF	TGCGCCAGCAGTCAATCGCCAGTTAGGGGCCGAGAGACCCAGTACTTC